These T cell receptor beta chains were read from a single sample in a study of siplizumab effects on memory and regulatory T cells. Sequencing used immunoSEQ multiplex PCR; TCRdb keeps in-frame clones, though not all of them. The data contain over 100,000 clones, about 90% of them singletons. Material for sequencing was Tregs sorted from blood. These receptors were obtained from a human donor in good health. CDR3s include the opening cysteine and the closing phenylalanine or tryptophan. A D gene is named only where the DNA matches it firmly. Expanded clones are given a class, and other clones once, few, many or no size at all.

D gene: .
V gene: TRBV6-5
J gene: TRBJ2-5
clone size: .
CDR3 DNA: TGTGCCAGCAGCCGGAGGGGGGAGACCCAGTACTTC
CDR3 protein: CASSRRGETQYF

D gene: .
V gene: TRBV10-3
J gene: TRBJ2-2
clone size: .
CDR3 DNA: TGTGCCATCAGTGGGGTTTCCGGGGAGCTGTTTTTT
CDR3 protein: CAISGVSGELFF

D gene: .
V gene: TRBV5-1
J gene: TRBJ1-1
clone size: once
CDR3 DNA: TGCGCCAGCAGCGGATCCGGAGGGCCTGAAGCTTTCTTT
CDR3 protein: CASSGSGGPEAFF

D gene: .
V gene: TRBV5-6
J gene: TRBJ2-5
clone size: .
CDR3 DNA: TGTGCCAGCAGCCCTACCGCAGGGATTGAGACCCAGTACTTC
CDR3 protein: CASSPTAGIETQYF

D gene: TRBD2
V gene: TRBV6-5
J gene: TRBJ2-1
clone size: .
CDR3 DNA: TGTGCCAGCAGTTACTCGAGAGCGGGGGGAGACAATGAGCAGTTCTTC
CDR3 protein: CASSYSRAGGDNEQFF

D gene: .
V gene: TRBV5-1
J gene: TRBJ1-1
clone size: .
CDR3 DNA: TGCGCCAGCAGCTTATCGATGAGGGCAACTGAAGCTTTCTTT
CDR3 protein: CASSLSMRATEAFF

D gene: .
V gene: TRBV4-1
J gene: TRBJ2-3
clone size: .
CDR3 DNA: TGCGCCAGCAGCCCCCTGTTCTCCCGGTCAGATACGCAGTATTTT
CDR3 protein: CASSPLFSRSDTQYF

D gene: .
V gene: TRBV5-1
J gene: TRBJ2-7
clone size: once
CDR3 DNA: TGCGCCAGCAGCTTGGCCAGCTCCGCCGGGTCTGGAGAGCAGTACTTC
CDR3 protein: CASSLASSAGSGEQYF

D gene: TRBD2
V gene: TRBV5-1
J gene: TRBJ2-3
clone size: .
CDR3 DNA: TGCGCCAGCAGCTTACCGGGACTAGCATTCACAGATACGCAGTATTTT
CDR3 protein: CASSLPGLAFTDTQYF

D gene: .
V gene: TRBV5-1
J gene: TRBJ2-3
clone size: .
CDR3 DNA: TGCGCCAGCAGCTTGGCCCGGGGGCATACAGATACGCAGTATTTT
CDR3 protein: CASSLARGHTDTQYF

D gene: .
V gene: TRBV7-2
J gene: TRBJ1-2
clone size: .
CDR3 DNA: TGTGCCAGCAGCTTACGACAGTCTGGCTACACCTTC
CDR3 protein: CASSLRQSGYTF

D gene: .
V gene: TRBV2
J gene: TRBJ2-2
clone size: .
CDR3 DNA: TGTGCCAGCAAGCCGGACACGATAAACACCGGGGAGCTGTTTTTT
CDR3 protein: CASKPDTINTGELFF

D gene: .
V gene: TRBV6-6
J gene: TRBJ1-5
clone size: .
CDR3 DNA: TGTGCCAGCAGTTACTCCCAGGTCAATCAGCCCCAGCATTTT
CDR3 protein: CASSYSQVNQPQHF

D gene: .
V gene: TRBV11-3
J gene: TRBJ2-5
clone size: .
CDR3 DNA: TGTGCCAGCAGCACGTCCAAGTGGGAGACCCAGTACTTC
CDR3 protein: CASSTSKWETQYF

D gene: .
V gene: TRBV5-1
J gene: TRBJ2-7
clone size: .
CDR3 DNA: TGCGCCAGCAGCAGAGGGGACACCCACGAGCAGTACTTC
CDR3 protein: CASSRGDTHEQYF

D gene: .
V gene: TRBV20-1
J gene: TRBJ1-2
clone size: .
CDR3 DNA: TGCAGTGCTAGTCGGGGTGGCTACACCTTC
CDR3 protein: CSASRGGYTF

D gene: .
V gene: TRBV14
J gene: TRBJ1-1
clone size: .
CDR3 DNA: TGTGCCAGCAGCCACCAAGTGGTTGGGACTTTTGGTGAAGCTTTCTTT
CDR3 protein: CASSHQVVGTFGEAFF

D gene: .
V gene: TRBV6-5
J gene: TRBJ2-7
clone size: .
CDR3 DNA: TGTGCCAGCACTTCCCCCGGGAGTTTTAACGAGCAGTACTTC
CDR3 protein: CASTSPGSFNEQYF

D gene: .
V gene: TRBV19
J gene: TRBJ2-2
clone size: few
CDR3 DNA: TGTGCCAGTAGTATAGAGGGGGCTCGCACCGGGGAGCTGTTTTTT
CDR3 protein: CASSIEGARTGELFF

D gene: .
V gene: TRBV5-6
J gene: TRBJ1-5
clone size: .
CDR3 DNA: TGTGCCAGCAGCTTGGGGGTACGGGGGGATCAGCCCCAGCATTTT
CDR3 protein: CASSLGVRGDQPQHF

D gene: .
V gene: TRBV4-1
J gene: TRBJ1-2
clone size: .
CDR3 DNA: TGCGCCAGCAGCCAAGAGGGCTCCTATGGCTACACCTTC
CDR3 protein: CASSQEGSYGYTF

D gene: .
V gene: TRBV13
J gene: TRBJ2-7
clone size: .
CDR3 DNA: TGTGCCAGCAGCCCCGACAGGTCCTACGAGCAGTACTTC
CDR3 protein: CASSPDRSYEQYF

D gene: TRBD1
V gene: TRBV7-8
J gene: TRBJ2-3
clone size: once
CDR3 DNA: TGTGCCAGCAGCGTACAGGGGAATTGGAATACGCAGTATTTT
CDR3 protein: CASSVQGNWNTQYF

D gene: .
V gene: TRBV5-4
J gene: TRBJ1-3
clone size: .
CDR3 DNA: TGTGCCAGCAACCAGGGTACCTCTGGAAACACCATATATTTT
CDR3 protein: CASNQGTSGNTIYF

D gene: TRBD2
V gene: TRBV5-1
J gene: TRBJ2-1
clone size: once
CDR3 DNA: TGCGCCAGCAGCTTAGGAAGACTAGCGGGGGGGCTAGGTGAGCAGTTCTTC
CDR3 protein: CASSLGRLAGGLGEQFF

D gene: .
V gene: TRBV5-1
J gene: TRBJ1-6
clone size: .
CDR3 DNA: TGCGCCAGCAGCTTGTTTCGGAGCTCCTATAATTCACCCCTCCACTTT
CDR3 protein: CASSLFRSSYNSPLHF

D gene: TRBD2
V gene: TRBV18
J gene: TRBJ2-1
clone size: .
CDR3 DNA: TGTGCCAGCTCAGCGGGACTAGCGTATGAGCAGTTCTTC
CDR3 protein: CASSAGLAYEQFF

D gene: TRBD1
V gene: TRBV19
J gene: TRBJ2-4
clone size: .
CDR3 DNA: TGTGCCAGTAGTAGGGGACAGCTGCTGGGCATTCAGTACTTC
CDR3 protein: CASSRGQLLGIQYF

D gene: TRBD1
V gene: TRBV6-5
J gene: TRBJ1-6
clone size: .
CDR3 DNA: TGTGCCAGCAGTCCCTGGACAGGGTATTCACCCCTCCACTTT
CDR3 protein: CASSPWTGYSPLHF

D gene: .
V gene: TRBV18
J gene: TRBJ1-3
clone size: .
CDR3 DNA: TGTGCCAGCTCTGGAAACACCATATATTTT
CDR3 protein: CASSGNTIYF